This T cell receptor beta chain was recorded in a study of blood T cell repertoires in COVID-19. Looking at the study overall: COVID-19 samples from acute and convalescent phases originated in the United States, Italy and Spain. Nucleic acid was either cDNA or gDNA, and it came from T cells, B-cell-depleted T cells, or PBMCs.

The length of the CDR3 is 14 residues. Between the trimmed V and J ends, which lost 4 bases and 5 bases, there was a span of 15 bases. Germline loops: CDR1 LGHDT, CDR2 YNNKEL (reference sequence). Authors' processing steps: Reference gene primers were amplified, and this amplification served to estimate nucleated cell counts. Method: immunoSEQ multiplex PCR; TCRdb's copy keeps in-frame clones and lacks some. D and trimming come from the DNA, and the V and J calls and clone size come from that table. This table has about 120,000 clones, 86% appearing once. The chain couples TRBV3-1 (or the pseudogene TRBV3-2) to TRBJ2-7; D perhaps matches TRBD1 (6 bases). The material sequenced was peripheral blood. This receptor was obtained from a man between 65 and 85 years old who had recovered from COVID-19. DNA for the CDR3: TGTGCCAGCAGCCTCAACGGGGACACTAACGAGCAGTACTTC. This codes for CASSLNGDTNEQYF.